These T cell receptor beta chains were read from a single sample in a study of beta chain features in type 1 diabetes. Method: immunoSEQ multiplex PCR; TCRdb's copy keeps in-frame clones and lacks some. This sample has hundreds of thousands of clones, with about an eighth found just once. Sequencing used naive CD4+ T cells from blood. These receptors all stem from a man aged 18 to 30 with type 1 diabetes. The CDR3 runs from the conserved cysteine through the conserved F or W. The order of the fields is V gene, J gene, CDR3 protein.

TRBV30,TRBJ2-4,CAWSPDYSIAKNIQYF
TRBV7-9,TRBJ2-5,CAKGSGETQYF
TRBV19,TRBJ2-1,CASSMGTDYNEQFF
TRBV7-9,TRBJ1-1,CASSSRGLNTEAFF
TRBV4-3,TRBJ1-6,CASSQDWAGRGSHSPLHF
TRBV5-4,TRBJ2-5,CASSVGDRQETQYF
TRBV7-2,TRBJ1-2,CASSLGPGRKPYGYTF
TRBV5-4,TRBJ2-5,CASSLDLRASGGRQETQYF
TRBV5-6,TRBJ2-3,CASSPTSGVTDTQYF
TRBV9,TRBJ2-7,CASSVRTSGTYEQYF
TRBV7-9,TRBJ2-4,CASSSSPGLLKNIQYF
TRBV29-1,TRBJ1-5,CSVVWGVGQPQHF
TRBV23-1,TRBJ1-3,CASSRAAGNTIYF
TRBV30,TRBJ2-7,CAWSRSVYEQYF
TRBV29-1,TRBJ2-7,CSVGDTRRSEQYF
TRBV28,TRBJ1-2,CASSLGQAWGYTF
TRBV20-1,TRBJ2-2,CSASYRGELFF
TRBV7-9,TRBJ2-1,CASSLVGHEQFF
TRBV30,TRBJ2-5,CARAGPDQETQYF
TRBV21-1,TRBJ2-3,CASSKEDRDTQYF
TRBV21-1,TRBJ2-5,CAREMVGQRLTQYF
TRBV27,TRBJ1-6,CASSLLGTGQGGSPLHF
TRBV2,TRBJ2-3,CASSLEGVTDTQYF
TRBV30,TRBJ1-4,CAWTSQSPNEKLFF
TRBV28,TRBJ2-1,CASSLAGTSYNEQFF
TRBV14,TRBJ1-4,CASTRSRGEKLFF
TRBV11-3,TRBJ2-2,CASGRTSGTGELFF
TRBV7-6,TRBJ2-7,CASSRTGYEQYF
TRBV30,TRBJ1-5,CAWRTRDTNQPQHF
TRBV7-2,TRBJ2-1,CASSKTSGGPEYNEQFF